This T cell receptor beta chain was retrieved from a study of response to subunit inactivated influenza vaccine. Study results and caveats: It was the authors' suggestion that each seasonal influenza vaccination recruits few new T cells.

TCRdb processed the RT-PCR reads anew with MiXCR; each CDR3 protein has one entry. The sample records roughly 170,000 distinct CDR3 sequences, nearly 9.5% being singletons. This clonotype has at least ten counts. Its antigen remains unknown. Germline V gene data show CDR1 as SGHRS and CDR2 as YFSETQ. Trimming left V 0 bases short and J 4 bases short, with 13 bases between. There are 15 residues in the CDR3. The chain employs TRBV5-1 and TRBJ1-2; perhaps TRBD1 as D (6 bases). Sequences were derived from non-naive T cells sorted from PBMCs, sampled on the day of vaccination. This sequence was found in a man in his fifties or sixties who received an inactivated influenza vaccine. The CDR3 protein is CASSLEAGDFYGYTF. As DNA, the CDR3 is TGCGCCAGCAGCTTGGAGGCAGGGGACTTCTATGGCTACACCTTC.